A single sample gave rise to the 21 T cell receptor beta chains below, sequenced in a study of blood T cell repertoires in COVID-19. TCRdb's copy holds only in-frame clones and misses some; the assay was immunoSEQ multiplex PCR. The data show 100,000 to 150,000 clones, about 85% seen once. Material for sequencing was peripheral blood. These receptors were collected from an elderly woman with acute or convalescent COVID-19.

This sequence joins TRBV7-6 and TRBJ2-3; 13 nucleotides match TRBD2. Germline V CDR1 and CDR2: SGHVS, FNYEAQ. V gave up 2 bases and J gave up 6 bases; unmatched junction bases: 5. This CDR3 region has 16 residues. CDR3 bases: TGTGCCAGCAGCTTAACTAGCGGGGGGGCGGTTGATACGCAGTATTTT. As protein: CASSLTSGGAVDTQYF.

This clone came up once. The chain couples TRBV2 to TRBJ2-7; D might be TRBD2 (5 bases). With 5 bases removed from V and 2 bases from J, the gap between germline ends came to 16 bases. Germline CDR1 and CDR2: SNHLY and FYNNEI. This CDR3 contains 15 residues. The CDR3 nucleotides read TGTGCCAGCAGTCCGAGGGTCCAGTGGACCTACGAGCAGTACGTC. Amino acid sequence: CASSPRVQWTYEQYV.

Details on this clone: The same CDR3 can be traced to other DNA sequences in this sample. The chain joins TRBV5-1 to TRBJ1-4; D is perhaps TRBD1 (5 bases). The CDR3 is made up of 14 amino acids. Looked up from germline, CDR1 is SGHRS and CDR2 is YFSETQ. The V gene lost 0 bases and the J gene lost 5 bases, with 8 bases spanning the gap. CDR3 DNA: TGCGCCAGCAGCTTGGAAGGGGCGAATGAAAAACTGTTTTTT. Its translation: CASSLEGANEKLFF.

This clone is a singleton in its sample. The rearrangement uses TRBV7-9 and TRBJ2-7, with a tentative D call TRBD2 (8 bases). This CDR3 comprises 19 residues. Germline-derived CDR1 and CDR2 are SEHNR and FQNEAQ (reference sequence). V shed 5 bases and J shed 3 bases, with 29 bases lying between them. The CDR3 protein is CASSKSSGRGLYPFYEQYV. Written as DNA, the CDR3 is TGTGCCAGCAGCAAAAGCTCCGGGAGGGGGCTTTATCCATTCTACGAGCAGTACGTC.

This clone was seen just once. The rearrangement links TRBV7-2 to TRBJ1-1; 9 bases map to TRBD1. The CDR3 is made up of 14 amino acids. V was pared by 4 bases and J by 9 bases, with 9 bases of the junction left unmatched. Germline CDR1 reads SGHTA; CDR2 reads FQGNSA. The CDR3 nucleotides are TGTGCCAGCAGCTACGAAAGGGACAGGGTTCAAGCTTTCTTT. It specifies CASSYERDRVQAFF.

The genes are TRBV2 and TRBJ1-1; 7 bases map to TRBD1. Trimming removed 0 bases from V and 8 bases from J; junction bases left unmatched: 6. The CDR3 totals 14 residues. Germline V gene lookup returns CDR1 SNHLY and CDR2 FYNNEI. This chain's CDR3 is CASSEARRTGEAFF. The DNA of the CDR3 is TGTGCCAGCAGTGAAGCGCGGCGGACAGGCGAAGCTTTCTTT.

This clone was observed once. V usage is TRBV5-1 and J usage is TRBJ2-3; D may be TRBD2 (5 bases). V was shortened by 5 bases and J by 0 bases, with 22 bases between the two germline ends. This CDR3 contains 18 residues. Germline CDR1 is SGHRS and CDR2 is YFSETQ. The CDR3 DNA reads as TGCGCCAGCAGTTGGGAATTTTCCGGGAACCCTAGCACAGATACGCAGTATTTT. As protein: CASSWEFSGNPSTDTQYF. The full variable domain, rest sourced from reference TRBV5-1 and TRBJ2-3, is KAGVTQTPRYLIKTRGQQVTLSCSPISGHRSVSWYQQTPGQGLQFLFEYFSETQRNKGNFPGRFSGRQFSNSRSEMNVSTLELGDSALYLCASSWEFSGNPSTDTQYFGPGTRLTVL.

The V call is TRBV6-6, the J call TRBJ1-3, with no clear D. The CDR3 extends over 17 amino acids. The V and J ends lost 5 bases and 0 bases respectively, with 17 bases between them. Germline CDR1 reads MNHNY; CDR2 reads SVGAGI (reference sequence). DNA of the CDR3: TGTGCCAGCAGTCCATTCCCTGCCGGACTCTCTGGAAACACCATATATTTT. Translation gives CASSPFPAGLSGNTIYF.

The chain has TRBV11-1 and TRBJ1-1; D might be TRBD1 (5 bases). The CDR3 has 15 amino acids. Germline CDR1 SGHAT, CDR2 FQDESV (reference sequence). Trimming left V 2 bases short and J 2 bases short, with 12 bases between. The CDR3, as DNA: TGTGCCAGCAGCTTATCGACAGCTATTAACACTGAAGCTTTCTTT. Translation gives CASSLSTAINTEAFF.

This sequence joins TRBV9 and TRBJ1-1, with 10 bases aligning to TRBD1. J gave up 1 base and V 3 bases, and 3 bases lay outside the gene matches. This CDR3 region has 15 residues. CDR1 SGDLS and CDR2 YYNGEE come from the germline V gene. CDR3 residues: CASSARTGGNTEAFF. The CDR3 DNA reads TGTGCCAGCAGCGCGAGGACAGGGGGGAACACTGAAGCTTTCTTT.

V usage is TRBV5-1 and J usage is TRBJ1-1; 7 nucleotides match TRBD1. Unmatched junction bases numbered 7, after V lost 8 bases and J lost 3 bases. The CDR3 has 13 residues. In germline, CDR1 is SGHRS, CDR2 YFSETQ. The CDR3 is CASQQGWDTEAFF. CDR3 DNA sequence: TGCGCCAGTCAACAGGGGTGGGACACTGAAGCTTTCTTT. Based on the CDR3 plus reference TRBV5-1 and TRBJ1-1, the full variable domain is KAGVTQTPRYLIKTRGQQVTLSCSPISGHRSVSWYQQTPGQGLQFLFEYFSETQRNKGNFPGRFSGRQFSNSRSEMNVSTLELGDSALYLCASQQGWDTEAFFGQGTRLTVV.

The CDR3 loop is CASSVGGIGNEKLFF. The CDR3 nucleotides read TGCGCCAGCAGCGTAGGGGGAATTGGTAATGAAAAACTGTTTTTT. The rearrangement joins TRBV5-1 to TRBJ1-4; D is possibly TRBD1 (6 bases). Germline lookup yields CDR1 SGHRS and CDR2 YFSETQ. Trimming removed 4 bases from V and 4 bases from J, with 14 bases in between. This CDR3 region has 15 residues.

The chain carries TRBV5-8 and TRBJ1-2; a weak D match, TRBD1 (6 bases). The germline CDR1 and CDR2 sequences are SGHTS and YDEGEE. V shed 2 bases and J shed 5 bases, with 13 bases lying between them. The CDR3 covers 14 residues. The CDR3 reads CASSLFSGVYGYTF. The CDR3 bases are TGTGCCAGCAGCTTATTCTCAGGGGTGTATGGCTACACCTTC. The variable domain in full, completed from reference TRBV5-8 and TRBJ1-2, reads EAGVTQSPTHLIKTRGQQATLRCSPISGHTSVYWYQQALGLGLQFLLWYDEGEERNRGNFPPRFSGRQFPNYSSELNVNALELEDSALYLCASSLFSGVYGYTFGSGTRLTVV.

The genes are TRBV2 and TRBJ1-5; D possibly corresponds to TRBD1 (6 bases). The CDR3 covers 13 residues. V was shortened by 3 bases and J by 7 bases, with 10 bases between the two germline ends. Germline V gene data show CDR1 as SNHLY and CDR2 as FYNNEI. In nucleotides, the CDR3 is TGTGCCAGCAGTGACAGGGGCGGACAGCCCCAGCATTTT. Its protein product is CASSDRGGQPQHF.

V is TRBV15 and J is TRBJ1-1; D is unresolved. V lost 3 bases to trimming and J lost 1 base, with 6 bases between them. This CDR3 spans 13 amino acids. Germline V gives CDR1 LNHNV, CDR2 YYDKDF (reference sequence). The CDR3 nucleotides read TGTGCCACCAGCAGGTTGCGGAACACTGAAGCTTTCTTT. Amino acids: CATSRLRNTEAFF.

V gene TRBV4-2 combines with J gene TRBJ2-5, with D tentatively TRBD1 (5 bases). The CDR3 is 15 residues long. Germline CDR1 is LGHNA and CDR2 is YNFKEQ. V lost 0 bases and J lost 1, with 9 bases in between. The CDR3 DNA follows: TGTGCCAGCAGCCAAGATATAGGGGCCCAAGAGACCCAGTACTTC. Amino acid sequence: CASSQDIGAQETQYF.

V is TRBV7-2 and J is TRBJ1-1, with D possibly being TRBD1 (5 bases). CDR1 and CDR2 (germline): SGHTA, FQGNSA. The CDR3 is 15 residues long. V was clipped by 3 bases and J by 1 base, with 12 bases between them. For the CDR3, the DNA is TGTGCCAGCAGCTTCGGGGGACTATCGAACACTGAAGCTTTCTTT. Amino acids: CASSFGGLSNTEAFF.

The rearrangement uses TRBV4-1 and TRBJ2-3; 7 positions agree with TRBD2. The CDR3 loop spans 15 amino acids. CDR1 and CDR2 from the germline V gene are MGHRA and YSYEKL. Trimming cost V 3 bases and J 5 bases; bases outside gene matches: 8. CDR3 loop: CASSHIAGGGDTQYF. The CDR3 DNA reads as TGCGCCAGCAGCCATATAGCGGGTGGGGGAGATACGCAGTATTTT.

J is TRBJ2-3 and V is TRBV7-2; D remains ambiguous. Trimming pared 3 bases from V and 5 bases from J, leaving 21 bases between. The germline V gene has CDR1 SGHTA and CDR2 FQGNSA. The CDR3 totals 17 residues. CDR3 protein: CASSFRGNTGLRDTQYF. CDR3 nucleotide sequence: TGTGCCAGCAGCTTTCGAGGAAACACGGGTTTGCGAGATACGCAGTATTTT.

This chain connects TRBV19 to TRBJ1-2; D is possibly TRBD1 (6 bases). Germline V lookup: CDR1 LNHDA, CDR2 SQIVND (reference sequence). The CDR3 sequence is 16 residues long. The V and J ends lost 3 bases and 2 bases respectively, with 16 bases between them. CDR3 sequence: CASSIGQGRMNYGYTF. DNA of the CDR3: TGTGCCAGTAGTATTGGGCAGGGGCGGATGAACTATGGCTACACCTTC.

The rearrangement links TRBV28 to TRBJ1-2; unclear D gene. The CDR3 has 12 amino acids. Germline V gene lookup returns CDR1 MDHEN and CDR2 SYDVKM. Trimming cost V 4 bases and J 4 bases, with 7 bases left between them. In DNA form, the CDR3 reads TGTGCCAGCAGTTCGACTTCCTATGGCTACACCTTC. Translating gives CASSSTSYGYTF.